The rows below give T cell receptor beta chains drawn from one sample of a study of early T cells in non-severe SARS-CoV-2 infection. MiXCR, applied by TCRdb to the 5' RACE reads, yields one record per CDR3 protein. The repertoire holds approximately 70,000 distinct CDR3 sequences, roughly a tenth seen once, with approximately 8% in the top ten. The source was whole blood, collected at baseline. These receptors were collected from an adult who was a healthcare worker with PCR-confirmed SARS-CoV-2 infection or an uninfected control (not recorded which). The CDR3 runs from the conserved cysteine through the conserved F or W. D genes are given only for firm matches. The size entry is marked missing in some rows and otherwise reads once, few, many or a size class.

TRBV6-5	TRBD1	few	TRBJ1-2	TGTGCCAGCAGAAGAGGACAGGGGTGGAATGGCTACACCTTC	CASRRGQGWNGYTF
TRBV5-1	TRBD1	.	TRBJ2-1	TGCGCCAGCAGCCGAGGGACAGGAGCTTACAATGAGCAGTTCTTC	CASSRGTGAYNEQFF
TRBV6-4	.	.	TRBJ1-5	TGTGCCAGCGCCCAGGGACGCGATCAGCCCCAGCATTTT	CASAQGRDQPQHF
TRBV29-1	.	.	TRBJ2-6	TGCAGCGTTGAAGCGTCGTCGCCCGGGGCCAACGTCCTGACTTTC	CSVEASSPGANVLTF
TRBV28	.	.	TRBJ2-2	TGTGCCATCCAAATTCAGGACACCGGGGAGCTGTTTTTT	CAIQIQDTGELFF
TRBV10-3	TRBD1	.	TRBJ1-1	TGTGCCATCCGTAGGGACAGCACTGAAGCTTTCTTT	CAIRRDSTEAFF
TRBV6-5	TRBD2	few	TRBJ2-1	TGTGCCAGCAGTTACGGCGGGGGGGACAATGAGCAGTTCTTC	CASSYGGGDNEQFF
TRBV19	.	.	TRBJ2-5	TGTGCCAGTAGTAATCAGGGAGGAGAGACCCAGTACTTC	CASSNQGGETQYF
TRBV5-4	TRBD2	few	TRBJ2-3	TGTGCCAGCAGCCCCATGACTAGCGGGGGTGGAGATACGCAGTATTTT	CASSPMTSGGGDTQYF
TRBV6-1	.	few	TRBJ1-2	TGTGCCAGCACCTTTCTACCTTCTAACTATGGCTACACCTTC	CASTFLPSNYGYTF
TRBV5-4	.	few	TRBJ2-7	TGTGCCAGCAGCTTGGAGACAGGTTCCTACGAGCAGTACTTC	CASSLETGSYEQYF
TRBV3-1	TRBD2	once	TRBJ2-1	TGTGCCAGCAGCCCACCGGGACTAGCGTTCGATGAGCAGTTCTTC	CASSPPGLAFDEQFF
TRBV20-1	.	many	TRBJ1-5	TGCAGTGCTAGAGCATTCCGGGACAGCAATCAGCCCCAGCATTTT	CSARAFRDSNQPQHF
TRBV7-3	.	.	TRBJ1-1	TGTGCCAGCAGCTTATACGGCGGCACTGAAGCTTTCTTT	CASSLYGGTEAFF
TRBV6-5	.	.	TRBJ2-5	TGTGCCAGCAGTCCTGAGGGACGGGGAATGGGTTTTCAAGTCGAGACCCAGTACTTC	CASSPEGRGMGFQVETQYF
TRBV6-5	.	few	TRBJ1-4	TGTGCCAGCAGTTATTCTAGCAATGAAAAACTGTTTTTT	CASSYSSNEKLFF
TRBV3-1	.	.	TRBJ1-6	TGTGCCAGCAGCCAAGATTTCCGGGGAGGGAATTCACCCCTCCACTTT	CASSQDFRGGNSPLHF
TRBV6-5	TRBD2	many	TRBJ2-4	TGTGCCAGCAGTTACCGAGCGGGGGGCTCGAACATTCAGTACTTC	CASSYRAGGSNIQYF
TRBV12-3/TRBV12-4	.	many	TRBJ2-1	TGTGCCAGCAGTTTCCGTCGGACTAAAAATGAGCAGTTCTTC	CASSFRRTKNEQFF
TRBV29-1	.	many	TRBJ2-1	TGCAGCGTTGTTCGGCAGCATACCACCTACAATGAGCAGTTCTTC	CSVVRQHTTYNEQFF
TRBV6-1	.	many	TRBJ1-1	TGTGCCAGCAGAGCTACTGCGACACCGAACACTGAAGCTTTCTTT	CASRATATPNTEAFF
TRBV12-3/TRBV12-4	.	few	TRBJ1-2	TGTGCCAGCAGTTCCTGGGAAGTTGGCTACACCTTC	CASSSWEVGYTF
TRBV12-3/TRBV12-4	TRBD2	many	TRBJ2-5	TGTGCCAGCAGTTCCGGACTAGCGGGGAGGGAGACCCAGTACTTC	CASSSGLAGRETQYF
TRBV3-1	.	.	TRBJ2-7	TGTGCCAGCAGCCAAGCAGGGAACGAGCAGTACTTC	CASSQAGNEQYF
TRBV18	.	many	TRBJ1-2	TGTGCCAGCTCACCACCGGGTCAGAACTATGGCTACACCTTC	CASSPPGQNYGYTF
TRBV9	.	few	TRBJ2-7	TGTGCCAGCTCCGTAGGCGTTAGCTCCTACGAGCAGTACTTC	CASSVGVSSYEQYF
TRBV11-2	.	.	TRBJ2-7	TGTGCCAGCAGCCAGCGGGACATCAGCTACGAGCAGTACTTC	CASSQRDISYEQYF
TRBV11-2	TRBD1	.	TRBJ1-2	TGTGCCAGCAGCGAGACAGGGGCCGAGTATGGCTACACCTTC	CASSETGAEYGYTF
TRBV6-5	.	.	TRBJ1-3	TGTGCCAGCGGGATCCGAAACACCATATATTTT	CASGIRNTIYF